This T cell receptor (beta chain) was sequenced during a study of cytomegalovirus exposure and HLA in healthy donors. Study-level information: Out of around 360 genotyped donors, roughly 80% belonged to the Caucasian-associated ancestry cluster. Overall study findings and caveats: Looking again later, the authors saw that most CMV-associated TCR beta chains seemed HLA-restricted. TCR beta sequences numbering 15,000 to 20,000 were associated with HLA alleles at 0.05 false discovery rate in a later analysis.

Concerning this clone: Its target is not known.

Both 60 Vbeta primers and 13 Jbeta primers went into the PCR. Sequencing used immunoSEQ multiplex PCR; TCRdb keeps in-frame clones, though not all of them. The sample lists about 280,000 clones, 70% to 90% occurring once. This CDR3 comprises 11 residues. Germline V CDR1 and CDR2: MGHDK, SYGVNS. The V end was cut by 7 bases, the J end by 8 bases, with 9 bases between. Sequencing used PBMCs. The chain is built from TRBV25-1 and TRBJ2-1; no reliable D call. The TCR was taken from a young woman in good health and CMV-seronegative. The CDR3 sequence: CASTLGYEQFF. The CDR3 DNA sequence: TGTGCCAGCACTCTGGGCTATGAGCAGTTCTTC.